This TCR beta chain is from a study of CD8+ T cells in alopecia areata. RNA was isolated and reverse transcribed to cDNA, the sequencing template. TCRdb keeps only in-frame clones here, not all; method: immunoSEQ multiplex PCR. The table lists about 110,000 clones, with no singletons. There are a few counts of this clone. Germline and genes: mouse. The specimen sequenced was lesional skin. The TCR comes from a C3H/HeJ mouse with alopecia areata. The strain's MHC haplotype is H2-k.

CDR3 DNA (partial): TGTGCCAGCAGCCAAGACTGGGATGGCACCGGG. As protein: CASSQDWDGTG. The full-length CDR3 reads as CASSQDWDGTGQLYF. The chain uses TRBV5 and TRBJ2-2; D is perhaps TRBD2 (5 bases). The CDR3 goes on 4 residues after the read ends, and that part is filled in from the germline J gene. CDR3 length equals 15 residues. Trimming left V 0 bases short and J 4 bases short, with 9 bases between. CDR1 is LGHNA and CDR2 is YNLKQL in the germline V gene (reference sequence).